These 28 T cell receptor beta chains originate from one sample sequenced in a study of CXCR3-negative and CXCR3-positive naive CD8 T cells. The libraries of TRB cDNA were prepared using 5' RACE with UMI labels. TCRdb re-called the 5' RACE reads and gives one entry per CDR3 protein, without DNA. This sample's table has 120,000 or so distinct CDR3 sequences. The study, taken as a whole, reports: CXCR3-positive naive cells carried more hydrophobic TRB CDR3s than CXCR3-negative ones.

These receptors have no known antigen. Input material: naive CXCR3+ CD8+ T cells from blood. The subset here: CD45RO-CCR7+CD27+CD95- naive CD8+ T cells expressing CXCR3 (TNR3+). All receptors come from a human donor in good health. Some clones in this sample may be carry-over from other donors' samples.

This sequence joins TRBV7-9 and TRBJ2-4; TCRdb returns TRBD1, unconfirmable since there is no DNA. The CDR3 spans 17 residues. Per germline, CDR1 SEHNR and CDR2 FQNEAQ (reference sequence). The CDR3 sequence is CASSPPKGTGTGDIQYF.

The chain carries TRBV7-6 and TRBJ2-5. The CDR3 length is 13 residues. CDR1 and CDR2 (germline): SGHVS, FNYEAQ. The chain's CDR3 is CASSAPMQETQYF.

The rearrangement links TRBV19 to TRBJ1-1; without DNA, the TCRdb call of TRBD1 cannot be checked. The germline CDR1 and CDR2 sequences are LNHDA and SQIVND (reference sequence). The CDR3 has 13 amino acids. CDR3 residues: CASSIWGAGEAFF. The whole variable domain, filled in from reference TRBV19 and TRBJ1-1, reads DGGITQSPKYLFRKEGQNVTLSCEQNLNHDAMYWYRQDPGQGLRLIYYSQIVNDFQKGDIAEGYSVSREKKESFPLTVTSAQKNPTAFYLCASSIWGAGEAFFGQGTRLTVV.

This chain connects TRBV29-1 to TRBJ2-5; checking the TCRdb D call of TRBD1 is not possible without DNA. This CDR3 is built from 15 residues. Germline V gene data show CDR1 as SQVTM and CDR2 as ANQGSEA. This chain's CDR3 is CSVEDLGDREETQYF.

J is TRBJ2-7 and V is TRBV4-1; TCRdb outputs TRBD1, but without DNA this stays unchecked. Germline V CDR1 and CDR2: MGHRA, YSYEKL. There are 15 residues in the CDR3. CDR3: CASSQDWQGAYEQYF.

CDR3 region: CASSLGLAGEVAGELFF. The chain employs TRBV7-7 and TRBJ2-2; as DNA is missing, the TRBD2 call by TCRdb cannot be tested. Per germline, CDR1 SSHAT and CDR2 FNYEAQ (reference sequence). This CDR3 spans 17 amino acids. Drawing the rest from reference TRBV7-7 and TRBJ2-2, the complete variable domain is GAGVSQSPRYKVTKRGQDVTLRCDPISSHATLYWYQQALGQGPEFLTYFNYEAQPDKSGLPSDRFSAERPEGSISTLTIQRTEQRDSAMYRCASSLGLAGEVAGELFFGEGSRLTVL.

J is TRBJ2-3 and V is TRBV10-2; TCRdb lists TRBD2, though no DNA is available to test this call. The germline gives CDR1 WSHSY, CDR2 SAAADI. The CDR3 runs 15 residues. The CDR3: CASSAGLAGGHQTFF.

The V call is TRBV7-9, the J call TRBJ2-3; TCRdb's D call, TRBD1, is unchecked because there is no DNA. Germline V gives CDR1 SEHNR, CDR2 FQNEAQ (reference sequence). The length of the CDR3 is 15 residues. CDR3 residues: CASSPPWGDTDTQYF.

The V call is TRBV29-1, the J call TRBJ2-3; without DNA, the TCRdb call of TRBD2 cannot be checked. The CDR3 has 14 residues. Germline CDR1 SQVTM, CDR2 ANQGSEA. The CDR3 sequence: CSVPSGRGPDTQYF.

The chain has TRBV7-3 and TRBJ2-1; TCRdb's D call of TRBD1 is untestable without DNA. The CDR3 is made up of 17 amino acids. Germline V gives CDR1 SGHTA, CDR2 FQGTGA. CDR3 sequence reads: CASSSGERGGQDNEQFF.

The chain combines TRBV12-3 or TRBV12-4 with TRBJ1-1. This CDR3 spans 13 amino acids. The CDR3 loop is CASSLWIGTEAFF.

The chain employs TRBV15 and TRBJ2-3; the D call of TRBD1 rests on TCRdb alone, since no DNA is present to check it. This CDR3 region has 19 residues. The germline CDR1 and CDR2 sequences are LNHNV and YYDKDF (reference sequence). This chain's CDR3 is CATSREDHRDRGFPDTQYF.

The chain is built from TRBV6-4 and TRBJ1-1; TCRdb picks TRBD1, but there is no DNA to check that call. The CDR3 runs 15 residues. CDR1 and CDR2 from the germline V gene are MRHNA and SNTAGT. CDR3 in amino acids: CASSEGTGGNTEAFF.

The chain carries TRBV7-9 and TRBJ1-2. Germline CDR1 is SEHNR and CDR2 is FQNEAQ (reference sequence). CDR3 size: 14 residues. CDR3: CASSLADGFYGYTF.

The chain uses TRBV19 and TRBJ2-1. Germline V gene lookup returns CDR1 LNHDA and CDR2 SQIVND (reference sequence). The CDR3 is 14 residues long. The CDR3: CASRSAPVSNEQFF.

The CDR3 loop is CASSPYYDRGGTDTQYF. This rearrangement joins TRBV28 to TRBJ2-3; the D call of TRBD1 rests on TCRdb alone, since no DNA is present to check it. CDR3 size: 17 residues. Germline CDR1 reads MDHEN; CDR2 reads SYDVKM.

The rearrangement joins TRBV20-1 to TRBJ2-2. Germline values: CDR1 DFQATT, CDR2 SNEGSKA (reference sequence). The CDR3 consists of 18 residues. This CDR3 is CSARSIPDDSPNTGELFF.

The chain combines TRBV10-2 with TRBJ2-7; no DNA is available, so the TRBD1 call from TCRdb remains unchecked. The CDR3 sequence is 12 residues long. The V gene's germline CDR1 is WSHSY and CDR2 SAAADI. This chain's CDR3 is CASSVQAYEQYF.

The chain employs TRBV5-1 and TRBJ1-2; the D call of TRBD1 rests on TCRdb alone, since no DNA is present to check it. The CDR3 contains 14 residues. Germline values: CDR1 SGHRS, CDR2 YFSETQ. The CDR3 spells CASSLGTGAYGYTF.

This chain uses TRBV12-3 or TRBV12-4 with TRBJ2-1. The length of the CDR3 is 13 residues. CDR3 protein: CALLGTAYNEQFF.

This sequence joins TRBV7-2 and TRBJ2-1. Germline V gene lookup returns CDR1 SGHTA and CDR2 FQGNSA. The length of the CDR3 is 16 residues. The CDR3 protein is CASSSSGLSSYNEQFF.

The V call is TRBV5-5, the J call TRBJ1-1. The CDR3 is 16 residues long. Germline values: CDR1 SGHKS, CDR2 YYEKEE (reference sequence). The CDR3 sequence is CASSLPPNTRNTEAFF.

CDR3: CASSLPGTSHEQFF. The chain uses TRBV28 and TRBJ2-1; the D call from TCRdb, TRBD2, cannot be confirmed without DNA. From germline, CDR1 is MDHEN and CDR2 SYDVKM. CDR3 length: 14 amino acids.

The chain joins TRBV28 to TRBJ2-5. The germline gives CDR1 MDHEN, CDR2 SYDVKM. The CDR3 loop spans 14 amino acids. CDR3 sequence reads: CASRGTGNQETQYF.

V is TRBV3-1 and J is TRBJ2-7. Looked up from germline, CDR1 is LGHDT and CDR2 is YNNKEL (reference sequence). This CDR3 has 16 amino acids. CDR3 sequence: CASSQEGNGLSYEQYF.

V gene TRBV6-5 combines with J gene TRBJ1-4. The germline V gene has CDR1 MNHEY and CDR2 SVGAGI. CDR3 length: 13 amino acids. The CDR3 spells CASSYRVGEKLFF.

The CDR3 is CASTTQGSTEYF. The V call is TRBV27, the J call TRBJ2-4; TCRdb names TRBD2, which stays unverified in the absence of DNA. This CDR3 has 12 amino acids. Per the germline V gene, CDR1 is MNHEY and CDR2 is SMNVEV (reference sequence).

The gene calls are TRBV7-9 and TRBJ2-7; TCRdb's D gene call, TRBD2, goes unchecked for lack of DNA. The germline CDR1 and CDR2 sequences are SEHNR and FQNEAQ (reference sequence). The CDR3 totals 19 residues. CDR3 amino acids: CASSSDPMGLALLSYEQYF.